This T cell receptor (beta chain) was identified in a study of a mutant IDH1 vaccine in newly diagnosed glioma. On the study more broadly: Treated patients had a mean age of about 44 years and a sex split that was roughly 60% male and about 40% female. Standard pretreatment was either radiotherapy, temozolomide, or, for most, radiochemotherapy with temozolomide. General observations from the study: Apparently, pseudoprogression bore no relation to changes among the top peripheral T cell clonotypes.

Concerning this clone: Its specificity is not known.

The time point was: baseline, week 1 (first vaccination visit). Documented treatment: pre-vaccination baseline after standard-of-care therapy. New WHO grade 3 or 4 astrocytomas that were IDH1-mutant and ATRX-lost had been found in donors. Method: immunoSEQ multiplex PCR; TCRdb's copy keeps in-frame clones and lacks some. The sample has roughly 25,000 clones; about nine tenths are singletons. The sample was PBMCs, taken from a glioma patient treated with radiotherapy, temozolomide or both. This TCR came from a man aged 25 to 45 with glioma.

Here the CDR3 DNA reads TGCGCCAGCAGCAACTGGGACGTTGAAGAGACCCAGTACTTC. Residues: CASSNWDVEETQYF. The chain couples TRBV4-1 to TRBJ2-5; tentatively, D is TRBD1 or TRBD2 (5 bases each). The CDR3 runs to 14 residues. Germline V gene sequence: CDR1 MGHRA, CDR2 YSYEKL. Trimming stripped 5 bases from V and 3 bases from J, with 13 bases between.